This TCR beta chain was captured in a study of cytomegalovirus exposure and HLA in healthy donors. In the case of this clone: As yet, its antigen is unknown.

With 60 Vbeta and 13 Jbeta primers, the PCR was carried out. As processed by the authors: As a later analysis found, there were approximately 80 million unique TCR beta chains, of which some 9.9 million were shared. The repertoire was sequenced with immunoSEQ multiplex PCR; TCRdb's copy has only in-frame clones and lacks some. That table supplies the V and J calls and clone size; D and trimming were determined from the DNA. The sample lists 150,000 to 200,000 clones, roughly 80% seen once, with about 9.7% in the top ten. Germline-derived CDR1 and CDR2 are SGHKS and YYEKEE (reference sequence). With 4 bases removed from V and 5 bases from J, the gap between germline ends came to 13 bases. The CDR3 runs to 14 residues. General observations from the study: Usually a TCR sequence was rare, but some public TCRs were found in many donors. When a later analysis was performed, an Asian-associated ancestry cluster reportedly had fewer N-insertions than the approximately 600-donor mean.

The chain is built from TRBV5-5 and TRBJ1-3; weak D call: TRBD1 (5 bases). The TCR sequence derives from a young man in good health and CMV-seropositive. Sample: PBMCs. The CDR3 sequence is CASSVGRGRNTIYF. The CDR3 DNA sequence: TGTGCCAGCAGCGTTGGGAGGGGCAGAAACACCATATATTTT.